Below are 26 T cell receptor beta chains sequenced from a single sample in a study of blood T cell repertoires in COVID-19 (dated by TCRdb to 2018 to 2021). Receptor amplification or capture employed the immunoSEQ multiplex PCR assay. Here the immuneACCESS table is served through TCRdb, limited to in-frame sequences with V and J called. Missing clones are a known gap in these copies; in checked studies unresolved V genes cover under half, and the rest lacks a known reason. The sample table lists around 64,000 clones, around nine tenths of them with a count of one. The ten largest clonotypes hold approximately 19% of the sample. The sequencing sample was made of peripheral blood. The receptors come from a woman older than 75 with acute or convalescent COVID-19.

The rearrangement links TRBV4-1 to TRBJ2-7, with D hard to call. CDR1 is MGHRA and CDR2 is YSYEKL in the germline V gene. The CDR3 runs to 15 residues. Trimming took 4 bases from V and 0 from J, leaving 13 bases between them. Written as DNA, the CDR3 is TGCGCCAGCAGCCTTCTCGATCTGCGCTCCTACGAGCAGTACTTC. Its protein is CASSLLDLRSYEQYF.

The rearrangement joins TRBV2 to TRBJ2-2, with a tentative D call TRBD2 (5 bases). The CDR3 runs to 14 residues. Per the germline V gene, CDR1 is SNHLY and CDR2 is FYNNEI. The V gene lost 2 bases and the J gene lost 1 base, with 5 bases spanning the gap. CDR3 protein: CASSERENTGELFF. CDR3 DNA: TGTGCCAGCAGTGAACGGGAGAACACCGGGGAGCTGTTTTTT. Based on the CDR3 plus reference TRBV2 and TRBJ2-2, the full variable domain is EPEVTQTPSHQVTQMGQEVILRCVPISNHLYFYWYRQILGQKVEFLVSFYNNEISEKSEIFDDQFSVERPDGSNFTLKIRSTKLEDSAMYFCASSERENTGELFFGEGSRLTVL.

The V call is TRBV28, the J call TRBJ1-5, with D hard to call. Per the germline V gene, CDR1 is MDHEN and CDR2 is SYDVKM. The CDR3 length is 15 residues. V lost 5 bases and J lost 0, with 11 bases in between. DNA for the CDR3: TGTGCCAGCAGTGGGCCTGACCCTAGCAATCAGCCCCAGCATTTT. Its translation is CASSGPDPSNQPQHF.

This chain joins TRBV2 and TRBJ1-2; 7 positions match TRBD1. CDR3 length equals 11 residues. J lost 3 bases, V lost 10 bases, and 2 bases had no gene match. The germline gives CDR1 SNHLY, CDR2 FYNNEI. CDR3 nucleotide sequence: TGTGCCACGACAGGGCACTATGGCTACACCTTC. Translating gives CATTGHYGYTF.

V usage is TRBV28 and J usage is TRBJ1-2; TRBD1 matches at 9 bases. Germline V gene data show CDR1 as MDHEN and CDR2 as SYDVKM. With V trimmed by 3 bases and J by 3 bases, 14 bases remained unmatched. The CDR3 contains 18 residues. DNA of the CDR3: TGTGCCAGCAGTTTTTACCCTCGGACAGGGGTAATTGACTATGGCTACACCTTC. The encoded protein is CASSFYPRTGVIDYGYTF.

The chain couples TRBV3-1 (or the pseudogene TRBV3-2) to TRBJ2-1, with D perhaps TRBD2 (6 bases). The CDR3 is 13 residues long. The V and J ends lost 3 bases and 9 bases respectively, with 12 bases between them. CDR1 and CDR2 (germline): LGHDT, YNNKEL (reference sequence). This chain's CDR3 is CASSHHAGIEQFF. The CDR3 DNA reads TGTGCCAGCAGCCACCACGCGGGAATTGAGCAGTTCTTC.

This clone is a singleton in its sample. CDR3 sequence: CTSSSTGLCTRANVLTF. In DNA form, the CDR3 reads TGCACCAGCAGCAGTACGGGTTTGTGCACTCGGGCCAACGTCCTGACTTTC. The chain recombines TRBV1 with TRBJ2-6; the DNA was not used to check the table's D call, TRBD2. TRBV1 is a documented pseudogene. This CDR3 spans 17 amino acids.

This clone has only a few counts. The chain couples TRBV11-2 to TRBJ2-3; TRBD2 aligns across 9 bases. This CDR3 spans 16 amino acids. The V and J ends lost 4 bases and 3 bases, in that order; junction bases with no gene match: 8. Looked up from germline, CDR1 is SGHAT and CDR2 is FQNNGV. CDR3 DNA: TGTGCCAGCAGCTCCCTAGCGGGACGGCGGACAGATACGCAGTATTTT. This gives the protein CASSSLAGRRTDTQYF. The variable domain in full, with the rest retrieved from reference TRBV11-2 and TRBJ2-3, is EAGVAQSPRYKIIEKRQSVAFWCNPISGHATLYWYQQILGQGPKLLIQFQNNGVVDDSQLPKDRFSAERLKGVDSTLKIQPAKLEDSAVYLCASSSLAGRRTDTQYFGPGTRLTVL.

The chain uses TRBV19 and TRBJ2-1, with D perhaps TRBD2 (5 bases). Germline V gene lookup returns CDR1 LNHDA and CDR2 SQIVND (reference sequence). Trimming pared 3 bases from V and 2 bases from J, leaving 14 bases between. The CDR3 runs to 16 residues. CDR3 sequence (DNA): TGTGCCAGTAGTATCAGTGCGGGCTCCCCCTACAATGAGCAGTTCTTC. Translating it yields CASSISAGSPYNEQFF.

The V call is TRBV12-3 or TRBV12-4, the J call TRBJ2-7; the match to TRBD2 covers 8 bases. The length of the CDR3 is 13 residues. V dropped 4 bases and J dropped 6; count of bases not matched to a gene: 5. DNA for the CDR3: TGTGCCAGCAGTTGGATTACTAGCGGCGAGCAGTACTTC. It specifies CASSWITSGEQYF.

The chain couples TRBV28 to TRBJ1-2, with D possibly matching TRBD1 (5 bases). Germline V lookup: CDR1 MDHEN, CDR2 SYDVKM. V was cut by 6 bases and J by 8 bases, with 25 bases left in between. The CDR3 runs to 16 residues. This chain's CDR3 is CASRLYRTGRDYGYTF. The CDR3 nucleotides read TGTGCCAGCAGACTGTATCGGACCGGCAGGGATTACGGCTACACCTTC.

CDR3 loop: CASSAFLAGRSDTQYF. For the CDR3, the DNA is TGTGCCAGCAGTGCCTTCCTAGCGGGGAGGTCAGATACGCAGTATTTT. The chain recombines TRBV2 with TRBJ2-3, with 9 bases matching TRBD2. This CDR3 region has 16 residues. V trimming: 4 bases; J trimming: 4 bases; junction bases outside the gene matches: 9. CDR1 and CDR2 from the germline V gene are SNHLY and FYNNEI.

This chain uses TRBV2 with TRBJ1-5; 7 bases map to TRBD1. V was pared by 7 bases and J by 7 bases, with 7 bases of the junction left unmatched. The germline V gene encodes CDR1 SNHLY and CDR2 FYNNEI. CDR3 length: 13 amino acids. The CDR3 DNA reads TGTGCCAGCACGGGACAGCTCCTACAGCCCCAGCATTTT. This encodes CASTGQLLQPQHF.

The table lists this clone with a few counts. CDR3 sequence (DNA): TGTGCCAGCAGCTCGAAGCGGAGCCGTCAAGAGACCCAGTACTTC. It encodes CASSSKRSRQETQYF. The chain recombines TRBV28 with TRBJ2-5, with a weak D call TRBD2 (5 bases). The V end lost 6 bases, the J end lost 2 bases, and 16 bases lay between the germline ends. CDR1 is MDHEN, CDR2 SYDVKM, per germline. The CDR3 has 15 residues.

The chain links TRBV11-2 to TRBJ1-1; D unclear. Germline CDR1 reads SGHAT; CDR2 reads FQNNGV. This CDR3 has 14 amino acids. The ends were cut back, 5 bases at V and 0 bases at J, with 10 bases in the middle. The CDR3 here is CASSAGLMNTEAFF. Here the CDR3 DNA reads TGTGCCAGCAGCGCCGGACTGATGAACACTGAAGCTTTCTTT.

This clone was detected only once. The rearrangement joins TRBV7-9 to TRBJ2-7; TRBD1 aligns across 11 bases. The V and J ends lost 5 bases and 3 bases, in that order; junction bases with no gene match: 9. The V gene's germline CDR1 is SEHNR and CDR2 FQNEAQ (reference sequence). The CDR3 is 16 amino acids. Written as DNA, the CDR3 is TGTGCCAGCAGCCTTCAAGGGGGGACAGGGGGCTACGAGCAGTACTTC. Translating it yields CASSLQGGTGGYEQYF. Drawing the rest from reference TRBV7-9 and TRBJ2-7, the complete variable domain is DTGVSQNPRHKITKRGQNVTFRCDPISEHNRLYWYRQTLGQGPEFLTYFQNEAQLEKSRLLSDRFSAERPKGSFSTLEIQRTEQGDSAMYLCASSLQGGTGGYEQYFGPGTRLTVT.

The V call is TRBV13, the J call TRBJ2-7; D is uncertain. CDR3 length equals 12 residues. V lost 5 bases to trimming and J lost 6 bases, with 11 bases between them. Looked up from germline, CDR1 is PRHDT and CDR2 is FYEKMQ (reference sequence). The CDR3 loop is CASSPSYSEQYF. The CDR3 nucleotides are TGTGCCAGCAGCCCGTCGTACTCCGAGCAGTACTTC.

The J gene is TRBJ1-4, the V gene TRBV4-1; possibly TRBD1 for D (6 bases). The CDR3 length is 16 residues. Between the trimmed V and J ends, which lost 2 bases and 4 bases, there was a span of 14 bases. Germline CDR1 MGHRA, CDR2 YSYEKL. Written as DNA, the CDR3 is TGCGCCAGCAGCCAATCTCAGGGGCGGAATAATGAAAAACTGTTTTTT. This encodes CASSQSQGRNNEKLFF.

The J gene is TRBJ1-4, the V gene TRBV18; D uncertain. V was shortened by 5 bases and J by 1 base, with 5 bases between the two germline ends. The CDR3 contains 13 residues. Germline lookup yields CDR1 KGHSH and CDR2 LQKENI. The CDR3 sequence: CASSTVTNEKLFF. The CDR3 DNA reads as TGTGCCAGCTCAACGGTAACTAATGAAAAACTGTTTTTT.

This rearrangement joins TRBV5-1 to TRBJ1-1; unclear D gene. This CDR3 has 14 amino acids. The germline V gene has CDR1 SGHRS and CDR2 YFSETQ. The V gene lost 1 base and the J gene lost 4 bases, with 11 bases spanning the gap. The CDR3 region is CASSLSQPGTEAFF. In nucleotides, the CDR3 is TGCGCCAGCAGCTTGTCCCAACCAGGCACTGAAGCTTTCTTT.

The genes are TRBV18 and TRBJ2-3, with TRBD2 matching 10 bases. The CDR3 loop spans 16 amino acids. After removal of 3 bases from V and 0 bases from J, the junction contained 3 bases not matched to a gene. Germline loops: CDR1 KGHSH, CDR2 LQKENI. The CDR3 coding sequence is TGTGCCAGCTCACCCGTGACTAGCGGGAGCACAGATACGCAGTATTTT. Translating gives CASSPVTSGSTDTQYF.

The chain recombines TRBV27 with TRBJ1-1; perhaps TRBD1 as D (5 bases). CDR3 size: 16 residues. Trimming cost V 6 bases and J 5 bases, with 22 bases left between them. The germline CDR1 and CDR2 sequences are MNHEY and SMNVEV (reference sequence). CDR3: CASSRWGGGSLTEAFF. Written as DNA, the CDR3 is TGTGCCAGCAGCCGATGGGGTGGGGGGTCCTTAACTGAAGCTTTCTTT.

J is TRBJ2-7 and V is TRBV5-1; D possibly corresponds to TRBD2 (5 bases). Germline V gives CDR1 SGHRS, CDR2 YFSETQ. The CDR3 contains 13 residues. Trimming removed 3 bases from V and 2 bases from J, with 9 bases in between. CDR3: CASSSGVAYEQYF. Here the CDR3 DNA reads TGCGCCAGCAGCTCCGGGGTCGCCTACGAGCAGTACTTC.

The chain has TRBV7-6 and TRBJ2-7; possibly TRBD2 for D (5 bases). CDR3 length: 15 amino acids. In germline, CDR1 is SGHVS, CDR2 FNYEAQ. V lost 5 bases and J 6 bases, leaving 20 bases between the germline ends. The CDR3, as DNA: TGTGCCAGCAGCCCCACGAGTGGGAGAACTGGCGAGCAGTACTTC. This encodes CASSPTSGRTGEQYF.

The J gene is TRBJ1-3, the V gene TRBV3-1 (or the pseudogene TRBV3-2); D remains unclear. The CDR3 spans 13 residues. Germline CDR1 LGHDT, CDR2 YNNKEL (reference sequence). Trimming removed 5 bases from V and 1 base from J, with 6 bases in between. The CDR3 nucleotides are TGTGCCAGCAGCGTTAGTTCTGGAAACACCATATATTTT. Its translation is CASSVSSGNTIYF.

The J gene is TRBJ2-7, the V gene TRBV5-6; D is perhaps TRBD2 (7 bases). Trimming pared 4 bases from V and 5 bases from J, leaving 22 bases between. CDR1 SGHDT and CDR2 YYEEEE come from the germline V gene. The CDR3 spans 16 residues. The chain's CDR3 is CASSPPRGGKGNEQYF. As DNA, the CDR3 is TGTGCCAGCAGCCCACCTAGGGGGGGCAAGGGCAACGAGCAGTACTTC.